A single sample is the source of the 17 T cell receptor beta chains below, sequenced in a study of T cell responses to AZD1222 COVID-19 vaccine (dated by TCRdb to 2020 to 2022). What the time point label conveys for this sample: baseline before first vaccination. The library was built by means of the immunoSEQ multiplex PCR assay. TCRdb took this table from immuneACCESS and kept in-frame rearrangements with V and J called. Such tables lack part of the clones; where checked against another copy, unresolved V genes explain under half of the gap, and the rest is unexplained. Across this sample there are 150,000 or so clones, with approximately 90% seen only once. The ten largest clones take up less than 5.5% of the sample. The sample was peripheral blood, taken on day 0 of AZD1222 vaccination. The receptors shown here come from an adult in good health.

This clone has a single count. Here the CDR3 reads CASTIRVQGHLGLDTQYF. The CDR3 nucleotides read TGTGCCAGCACCATCAGGGTCCAGGGGCACTTAGGTCTAGATACGCAGTATTTT. The chain combines TRBV27 with TRBJ2-3; a weak D match, TRBD1 (6 bases). Deletions cut 7 bases from V and 5 bases from J, with 28 bases between. Germline V gene lookup returns CDR1 MNHEY and CDR2 SMNVEV (reference sequence). The CDR3 is 18 amino acids.

The chain is built from TRBV7-8 and TRBJ1-2; D is undetermined. The V end lost 2 bases, the J end lost 8 bases, and 15 bases lay between the germline ends. The CDR3 has 14 amino acids. Looked up from germline, CDR1 is SGHVS and CDR2 is FQNEAQ. The CDR3 protein is CASSLTRQPAGYTF. As DNA, the CDR3 is TGTGCCAGCAGCTTAACCCGGCAGCCGGCGGGCTACACCTTC.

As DNA, the CDR3 is TGTGCCAGCAGCCAACGAACTAGCGGGAGTTCAGATACGCAGTATTTT. Translation: CASSQRTSGSSDTQYF. The chain recombines TRBV14 with TRBJ2-3; 11 nucleotides match TRBD2. CDR3 length equals 16 residues. CDR1 is SGHDN and CDR2 is FVKESK in the germline V gene. V lost 2 bases, J lost 4 bases, and 5 bases stayed unmatched.

The chain joins TRBV4-1 to TRBJ2-5, with D perhaps TRBD1 (6 bases). Germline CDR1 MGHRA, CDR2 YSYEKL. The V and J ends lost 1 base and 5 bases respectively, with 14 bases between them. CDR3 length: 15 amino acids. CDR3 in DNA: TGCGCCAGCAGCCAAGCCCCTAGGCAGGGGGAGACCCAGTACTTC. Its protein is CASSQAPRQGETQYF.

V and J are TRBV5-5 and TRBJ1-5; TRBD1 is a possible D gene (5 bases). The CDR3 is made up of 15 amino acids. V was trimmed by 3 bases and J by 1 base, leaving 11 bases between them. Germline V gives CDR1 SGHKS, CDR2 YYEKEE (reference sequence). As DNA, the CDR3 is TGTGCCAGCAGCTCCCTCGGACAAAGCAATCAGCCCCAGCATTTT. Amino acids: CASSSLGQSNQPQHF. Using reference TRBV5-5 and TRBJ1-5 for the parts outside the CDR3, the full variable domain is DAGVTQSPTHLIKTRGQQVTLRCSPISGHKSVSWYQQVLGQGPQFIFQYYEKEERGRGNFPDRFSARQFPNYSSELNVNALLLGDSALYLCASSSLGQSNQPQHFGDGTRLSIL.

This clone was seen only once. The rearrangement joins TRBV19 to TRBJ1-2; D not resolved. CDR3 size: 16 residues. V lost 2 bases and J lost 0, with 13 bases in between. Germline CDR1 and CDR2: LNHDA and SQIVND (reference sequence). The CDR3 reads CASSISLLSANYGYTF. For the CDR3, the DNA is TGTGCCAGTAGTATAAGTTTACTGTCGGCTAACTATGGCTACACCTTC.

The CDR3 DNA reads TGTGCCACCAGCAGAGGTGGGACAGGGGGTTATCAGCCCCAGCATTTT. This encodes CATSRGGTGGYQPQHF. This chain links TRBV15 with TRBJ1-5, with TRBD1 matching 11 bases. The trim removed 1 base at V and 5 bases at J, leaving 4 bases unmatched. Germline V lookup: CDR1 LNHNV, CDR2 YYDKDF (reference sequence). The CDR3 is 16 residues long.

The rearrangement joins TRBV10-1 to TRBJ1-1, with 7 bases matching TRBD1. CDR3 length: 13 amino acids. The V segment lost 4 bases and the J segment 6 bases; nucleotides outside the gene matches: 5. The germline CDR1 and CDR2 sequences are WNHNN and SYGVQD (reference sequence). The CDR3 DNA reads as TGCGCCAGCAGTGTCGGCAGGGGGGCTGAAGCTTTCTTT. Protein: CASSVGRGAEAFF.

This chain links TRBV15 with TRBJ1-5, with TRBD1 matching over 8 bases. The germline V gene encodes CDR1 LNHNV and CDR2 YYDKDF (reference sequence). This CDR3 comprises 15 residues. The V segment lost 7 bases and the J segment 3 bases; nucleotides outside the gene matches: 8. The CDR3 reads CATKLDRGINQPQHF. In DNA form, the CDR3 reads TGTGCCACCAAACTTGACAGGGGAATCAATCAGCCCCAGCATTTT.

The chain combines TRBV9 with TRBJ1-2; TRBD1 aligns across 9 bases. Per the germline V gene, CDR1 is SGDLS and CDR2 is YYNGEE. Trimming took 4 bases from V and 7 from J; bases not matched to a gene: 8. The length of the CDR3 is 14 residues. The CDR3 region is CASSITGGAGGYTF. The CDR3 region has the DNA TGTGCCAGCAGCATCACAGGGGGCGCGGGTGGCTACACCTTC.

The chain links TRBV2 to TRBJ2-3, with a possible D match to TRBD2 (5 bases). V lost 2 bases and J lost 5, with 14 bases in between. This CDR3 has 15 amino acids. CDR1 is SNHLY and CDR2 is FYNNEI in the germline V gene. The CDR3 nucleotides are TGTGCCAGCAGTGAAACGGGGTCCCCAGGAGATACGCAGTATTTT. Translating it yields CASSETGSPGDTQYF.

The V gene is TRBV5-6, the J gene TRBJ1-5, with a tentative D call TRBD1 (5 bases). The CDR3 has 14 amino acids. Germline V lookup: CDR1 SGHDT, CDR2 YYEEEE. The V end lost 0 bases, the J end lost 5 bases, and 9 bases lay between the germline ends. The CDR3 nucleotides read TGTGCCAGCAGCTTGGTACAGGCCGATCAGCCCCAGCATTTT. Protein sequence: CASSLVQADQPQHF.

The genes are TRBV14 and TRBJ1-1; D call uncertain. Germline V gives CDR1 SGHDN, CDR2 FVKESK. V lost 4 bases to trimming and J lost 3 bases, with 12 bases between them. This CDR3 comprises 14 residues. CDR3 DNA sequence: TGTGCCAGCAGCCCCCTAGAGAAGGACACTGAAGCTTTCTTT. It encodes CASSPLEKDTEAFF.

V is TRBV3-1 (or the pseudogene TRBV3-2) and J is TRBJ1-3; D not certain. The V gene lost 0 bases and the J gene lost 0 bases, with 9 bases spanning the gap. CDR1 and CDR2 (germline): LGHDT, YNNKEL (reference sequence). CDR3 length: 16 amino acids. DNA for the CDR3: TGTGCCAGCAGCCAAGATCCAGCCAGCTCTGGAAACACCATATATTTT. This translates into CASSQDPASSGNTIYF.

The chain has TRBV7-2 and TRBJ2-7; TRBD1 is a possible D gene (5 bases). The germline gives CDR1 SGHTA, CDR2 FQGNSA. This CDR3 spans 15 amino acids. V was trimmed by 2 bases and J by 6 bases, leaving 17 bases between them. CDR3 protein: CASSLLGATPPEQYF. DNA of the CDR3: TGTGCCAGCAGCTTACTAGGGGCTACCCCTCCCGAGCAGTACTTC.

This chain uses TRBV29-1 with TRBJ1-3, with D unresolved. The CDR3 is 14 residues long. The V and J ends lost 7 bases and 4 bases respectively, with 17 bases between them. Germline loops: CDR1 SQVTM, CDR2 ANQGSEA. The chain's CDR3 is CSATRGMSGNTIYF. The DNA for the CDR3 is TGCAGCGCTACACGGGGAATGTCAGGAAACACCATATATTTT.

The rearrangement links TRBV27 to TRBJ1-6; D unclear. Germline V gene data show CDR1 as MNHEY and CDR2 as SMNVEV (reference sequence). The CDR3 is 15 residues long. V lost 5 bases and J lost 10, with 18 bases in between. CDR3 nucleotides: TGTGCCAGCAGTGGGATGAGGGCGGATGGATCACCCCTCCACTTT. As protein: CASSGMRADGSPLHF.